This passage covers 9 T cell receptor beta chains from one sample sequenced in a study of CD8+CD57+ T cells in acquired aplastic anemia. According to the study, genomic DNA was the template for TCR beta VDJ and CDR3 profiling. Each CDR3 protein is one row after TCRdb ran MiXCR on the reads. The sample contains some 120,000 distinct CDR3 sequences, about half of which appear only once. The sequencing input was sorted CD4+, CD8+, or CD8+CD57+ T cells (not recorded which) from PBMCs. Receptor source: a human donor in good health, serving as a control.

This clonotype was recorded only once. CDR3 region: CASSRTGRNEQFF. CDR3 bases: TGTGCCAGTAGCCGGACAGGTCGTAATGAGCAGTTCTTC. The V call is TRBV19, the J call TRBJ2-1; TRBD1 matches 7 bases. The CDR3 contains 13 residues. Germline V lookup: CDR1 LNHDA, CDR2 SQIVND (reference sequence). With 6 bases clipped from V and 7 bases from J, the junction kept 6 bases outside the gene matches.

This sequence joins TRBV7-2 and TRBJ1-2; D perhaps matches TRBD1 (6 bases). The germline gives CDR1 SGHTA, CDR2 FQGNSA. The CDR3 is 14 amino acids. Trimming took 2 bases from V and 8 from J, leaving 15 bases between them. DNA for the CDR3: TGTGCCAGCAGCTTACCCGGGGGGGCTTGGGGCTACACCTTC. Translation gives CASSLPGGAWGYTF.

This clonotype showed up many times. V and J are TRBV20-1 and TRBJ1-2, with 9 bases identical to TRBD1. The trim removed 1 base at V and 5 bases at J, leaving 5 bases unmatched. Per the germline V gene, CDR1 is DFQATT and CDR2 is SNEGSKA (reference sequence). This CDR3 is 14 amino acids long. CDR3 loop: CSARGDRDWYGYTF. CDR3 coding DNA: TGCAGTGCTAGAGGGGACAGGGACTGGTATGGCTACACCTTC.

This clonotype was seen many times. The chain couples TRBV6-1 to TRBJ2-7; 9 nucleotides match TRBD1. The CDR3 spans 15 residues. Trimming removed 6 bases from V and 4 bases from J; junction bases left unmatched: 10. Germline V gene lookup returns CDR1 MNHNS and CDR2 SASEGT. CDR3 sequence (DNA): TGTGCCAGCAGCATACTCCAGGGACAGGGTTACGAGCAGTACTTC. Translation: CASSILQGQGYEQYF.

Regarding this clonotype: Since a much larger clone is just one base distant, this may be a read error. The V call is TRBV12-3 or TRBV12-4, the J call TRBJ1-1; D not resolved. The CDR3 consists of 12 residues. Trimming left V 8 bases short and J 3 bases short, with 10 bases between. Written as DNA, the CDR3 is TGTGCCAGCTGGAACCAGGACACTGAAGCTTTCTTT. Protein: CASWNQDTEAFF.

This sequence joins TRBV20-1 and TRBJ1-5, with D possibly TRBD1 on 5 matching bases. From germline, CDR1 is DFQATT and CDR2 SNEGSKA (reference sequence). V shed 0 bases and J shed 5 bases, with 14 bases lying between them. CDR3 length equals 15 residues. DNA for the CDR3: TGCAGTGCTAGAGATCCGTCCGACAGCGATCAGCCCCAGCATTTT. As protein: CSARDPSDSDQPQHF.

This clonotype occurred a few times. This clone may be a read error of a much larger clone one base away. The chain couples TRBV6-1 to TRBJ1-5, with a weak D call TRBD1 (5 bases). The CDR3 spans 13 residues. Germline CDR1 is MNHNS and CDR2 is SASEGT. The CDR3, as DNA: TGTGCCAGCAGGGGGGATAGCAGTCAGCCCCAGCATTTT. It encodes CASRGDSSQPQHF.

In its sample, this clonotype was seen many times. The chain employs TRBV12-3 or TRBV12-4 and TRBJ2-3; 14 bases are a match to TRBD2. V lost 6 bases to trimming and J lost 6 bases; unmatched junction nucleotides: 5. CDR3 size: 15 residues. Here the CDR3 reads CASSPGLAGGDTQYF. The DNA for the CDR3 is TGTGCCAGCAGCCCCGGACTAGCGGGGGGTGATACGCAGTATTTT.

This clonotype has at least ten counts. The chain is built from TRBV4-1 and TRBJ2-5, with D perhaps matching TRBD2 (8 bases). Trimming cost V 3 bases and J 3 bases, with 20 bases left between them. The CDR3 loop spans 17 amino acids. The germline gives CDR1 MGHRA, CDR2 YSYEKL. CDR3 coding DNA: TGCGCCAGCAGCCAGGCATCCGCGGGGGGACAGAAAGAGACCCAGTACTTC. Amino acids: CASSQASAGGQKETQYF.